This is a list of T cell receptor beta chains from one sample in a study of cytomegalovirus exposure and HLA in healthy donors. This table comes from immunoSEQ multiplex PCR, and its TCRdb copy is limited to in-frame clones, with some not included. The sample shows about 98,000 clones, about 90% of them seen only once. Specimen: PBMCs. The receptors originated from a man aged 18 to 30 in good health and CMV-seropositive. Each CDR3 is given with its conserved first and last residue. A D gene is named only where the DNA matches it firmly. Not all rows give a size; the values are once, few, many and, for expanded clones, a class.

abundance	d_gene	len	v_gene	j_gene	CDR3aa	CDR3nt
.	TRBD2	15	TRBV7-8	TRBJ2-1	CASSLVAGPNNEQFF	TGTGCCAGCAGCTTGGTAGCGGGGCCTAACAATGAGCAGTTCTTC
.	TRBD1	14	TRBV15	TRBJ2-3	CATRGQGARDTQYF	TGTGCCACCAGGGGCCAGGGGGCGAGAGATACGCAGTATTTT
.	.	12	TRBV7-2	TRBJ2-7	CASSSLNYEQYF	TGTGCCAGCAGCTCACTAAACTACGAGCAGTACTTC
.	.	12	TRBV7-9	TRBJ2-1	CASSFSEGEQFF	TGTGCCAGCAGCTTTAGCGAGGGTGAGCAGTTCTTC
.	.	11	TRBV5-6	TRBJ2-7	CASSQRGEQYF	TGTGCCAGCAGCCAAAGAGGCGAGCAGTACTTC
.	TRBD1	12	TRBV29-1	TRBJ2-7	CSASDRVDEQYF	TGCAGCGCTTCAGACAGGGTGGATGAGCAGTACTTC
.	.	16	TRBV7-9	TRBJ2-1	CASSLDGGPPYNEQFF	TGTGCCAGCAGCTTAGATGGAGGCCCACCCTACAATGAGCAGTTCTTC
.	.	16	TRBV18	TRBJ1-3	CASSPPTGLSGNTIYF	TGTGCCAGCTCACCACCGACGGGTCTCTCTGGAAACACCATATATTTT
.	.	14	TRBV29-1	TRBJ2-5	CSVDLSWASGTQYF	TGCAGCGTTGATCTCTCCTGGGCATCTGGGACCCAGTACTTC
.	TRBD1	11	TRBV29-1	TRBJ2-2	CSAGQAGELFF	TGCAGCGCCGGACAGGCCGGGGAGCTGTTTTTT
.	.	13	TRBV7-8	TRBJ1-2	CASSSTDYYGYTF	TGTGCCAGCAGCTCGACAGACTACTATGGCTACACCTTC
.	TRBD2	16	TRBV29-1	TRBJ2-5	CSGGGLAERMKETQYF	TGCAGCGGAGGGGGACTAGCGGAGAGGATGAAAGAGACCCAGTACTTC
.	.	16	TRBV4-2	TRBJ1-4	CASSQRQSSTNEKLFF	TGTGCCAGCAGCCAAAGACAGTCGTCTACTAATGAAAAACTGTTTTTT
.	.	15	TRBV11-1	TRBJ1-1	CASSLLQGSNTEAFF	TGTGCCAGCAGCTTACTGCAGGGATCAAACACTGAAGCTTTCTTT
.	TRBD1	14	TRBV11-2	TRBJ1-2	CASSLRGTVVGYTF	TGTGCCAGCAGCTTAAGGGGGACAGTCGTTGGCTACACCTTC
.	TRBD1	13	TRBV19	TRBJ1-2	CASSIGQEDGYTF	TGTGCCAGTAGTATCGGACAGGAGGATGGCTACACCTTC
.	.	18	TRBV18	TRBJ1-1	CASSPRTVAFDMNTEAFF	TGTGCCAGCTCCCCTCGGACAGTGGCCTTCGACATGAACACTGAAGCTTTCTTT
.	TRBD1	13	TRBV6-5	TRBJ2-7	CASSKGQGGEQYF	TGTGCCAGCAGTAAAGGACAGGGGGGCGAGCAGTACTTC
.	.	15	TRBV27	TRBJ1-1	CASSSVQTRNTEAFF	TGTGCCAGCAGTTCAGTTCAAACAAGGAACACTGAAGCTTTCTTT
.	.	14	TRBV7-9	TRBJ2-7	CASSLTGQAYEQYF	TGTGCCAGCAGCCTAACAGGGCAGGCGTACGAGCAGTACTTC
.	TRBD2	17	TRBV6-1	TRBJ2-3	CASSEKPGLGFADTQYF	TGTGCCAGCAGTGAAAAGCCGGGACTAGGGTTCGCAGATACGCAGTATTTT
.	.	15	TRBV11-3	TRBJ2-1	CASSLLGGEYNEQFF	TGTGCCAGCAGCTTACTGGGCGGGGAATACAATGAGCAGTTCTTC
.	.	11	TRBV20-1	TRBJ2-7	CSALGGYEQYF	TGCAGTGCTCTCGGCGGGTACGAGCAGTACTTC
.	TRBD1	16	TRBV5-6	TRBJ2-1	CASSAIRDRVLDEQFF	TGTGCCAGCAGCGCTATCCGGGACAGGGTGTTAGATGAGCAGTTCTTC
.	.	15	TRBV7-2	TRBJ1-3	CASSGTDGGANTIYF	TGTGCCAGCAGCGGAACTGACGGGGGAGCAAACACCATATATTTT
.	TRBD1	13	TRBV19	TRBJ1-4	CASSIDRDEKLFF	TGTGCCAGTAGTATCGACAGGGACGAAAAACTGTTTTTT
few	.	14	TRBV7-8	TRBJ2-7	CASSFRDNSYEQYF	TGTGCCAGCAGCTTCCGGGACAACTCCTACGAGCAGTACTTC
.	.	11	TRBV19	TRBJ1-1	CASGWRTEAFF	TGTGCCAGTGGTTGGCGGACTGAAGCTTTCTTT
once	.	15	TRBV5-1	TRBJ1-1	CASSLFLSQDTEAFF	TGCGCCAGCAGCTTGTTTCTTTCTCAGGACACTGAAGCTTTCTTT
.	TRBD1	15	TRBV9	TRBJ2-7	CASSEVDRADYEQYF	TGTGCCAGCAGCGAGGTGGACAGGGCGGACTACGAGCAGTACTTC
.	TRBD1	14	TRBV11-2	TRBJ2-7	CASSSRGQAYEQYF	TGTGCCAGCAGCTCCCGGGGACAGGCCTACGAGCAGTACTTC
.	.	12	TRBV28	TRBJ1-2	CASSQANYGYTF	TGTGCCAGCAGCCAAGCGAACTATGGCTACACCTTC
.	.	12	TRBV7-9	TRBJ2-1	CASSLVNEEQFF	TGTGCCAGCAGCTTAGTAAATGAGGAGCAGTTCTTC
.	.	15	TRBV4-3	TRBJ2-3	CASSQEGRERDTQYF	TGCGCCAGCAGCCAAGAGGGGCGAGAGCGAGATACGCAGTATTTT
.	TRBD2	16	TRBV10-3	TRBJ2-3	CAISDESGESTDTQYF	TGTGCCATCAGTGACGAGAGCGGGGAGAGCACAGATACGCAGTATTTT
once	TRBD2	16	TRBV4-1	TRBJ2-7	CASSQVASGYAYEQYF	TGCGCCAGCAGCCAAGTGGCTAGCGGGTATGCCTACGAGCAGTACTTC
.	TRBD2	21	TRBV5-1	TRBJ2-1	CASSSPKGRVPSGGLNNEQFF	TGCGCCAGCAGTTCTCCCAAGGGCAGGGTACCTAGCGGGGGGTTGAACAATGAGCAGTTCTTC
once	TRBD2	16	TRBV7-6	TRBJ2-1	CASSLERWEGLGEQFF	TGTGCCAGCAGCTTAGAGAGGTGGGAGGGCCTCGGGGAGCAGTTCTTC
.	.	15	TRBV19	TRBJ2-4	CASRAVTKAKNIQYF	TGTGCCAGTAGGGCGGTAACTAAAGCCAAAAACATTCAGTACTTC
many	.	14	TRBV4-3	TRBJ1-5	CASSPTRVDQPQHF	TGCGCCAGCAGCCCAACCAGGGTGGATCAGCCCCAGCATTTT
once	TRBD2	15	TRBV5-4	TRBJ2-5	CASSLVAGGQETQYF	TGTGCCAGCAGCTTGGTTGCGGGGGGGCAGGAGACCCAGTACTTC
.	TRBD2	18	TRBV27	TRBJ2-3	CASSTLPGLAGITDTQYF	TGTGCCAGCAGTACACTTCCAGGACTAGCGGGCATCACAGATACGCAGTATTTT
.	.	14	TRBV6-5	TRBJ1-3	CASSFEASGNTIYF	TGTGCCAGCAGTTTCGAAGCCTCTGGAAACACCATATATTTT
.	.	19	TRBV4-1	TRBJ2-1	CASSQVFPSKGGGYNEQFF	TGCGCCAGCAGCCAAGTCTTCCCATCTAAGGGGGGGGGATACAATGAGCAGTTCTTC
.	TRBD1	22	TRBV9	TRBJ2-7	CASSVSTEPQRGTTGGKYEQYF	TGTGCCAGCAGCGTATCAACCGAACCGCAGAGGGGAACGACAGGGGGCAAGTACGAGCAGTACTTC
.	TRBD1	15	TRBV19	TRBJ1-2	CASSLAGTGVDGYTF	TGTGCCAGTAGTCTAGCCGGGACAGGGGTTGATGGCTACACCTTC
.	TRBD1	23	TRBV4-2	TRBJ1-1	CASSQDWAHRDRGVLAMNTEAFF	TGTGCCAGCAGCCAAGATTGGGCTCATAGGGACAGGGGCGTACTAGCCATGAACACTGAAGCTTTCTTT
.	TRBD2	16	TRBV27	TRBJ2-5	CASSPLAGAGVETQYF	TGTGCCAGCAGTCCCCTAGCGGGAGCAGGGGTAGAGACCCAGTACTTC
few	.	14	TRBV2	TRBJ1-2	CASRPNRERGLYTF	TGTGCCAGCAGGCCCAACAGGGAGCGGGGGCTCTACACCTTC
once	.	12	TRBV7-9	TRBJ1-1	CASSYGGTEAFF	TGTGCCAGCAGCTATGGGGGGACTGAAGCTTTCTTT
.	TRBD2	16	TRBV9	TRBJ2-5	CASSKGTSGYQETQYF	TGTGCCAGCAGCAAAGGGACTAGCGGATACCAAGAGACCCAGTACTTC
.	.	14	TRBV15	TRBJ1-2	CATSSGQGMSGYTF	TGTGCCACCAGCAGCGGTCAGGGGATGAGTGGCTACACCTTC
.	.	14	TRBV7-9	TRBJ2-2	CAIPPREDGGELFF	TGTGCCATCCCCCCCAGGGAGGATGGCGGGGAGCTGTTTTTT
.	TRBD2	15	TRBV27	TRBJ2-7	CASSSGHERDGAKYF	TGTGCCAGCAGTTCCGGGCACGAGCGGGACGGGGCGAAGTACTTC
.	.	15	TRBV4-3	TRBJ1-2	CASSQDLFSDYGYTF	TGCGCCAGCAGCCAAGACCTTTTTTCGGACTATGGCTACACCTTC